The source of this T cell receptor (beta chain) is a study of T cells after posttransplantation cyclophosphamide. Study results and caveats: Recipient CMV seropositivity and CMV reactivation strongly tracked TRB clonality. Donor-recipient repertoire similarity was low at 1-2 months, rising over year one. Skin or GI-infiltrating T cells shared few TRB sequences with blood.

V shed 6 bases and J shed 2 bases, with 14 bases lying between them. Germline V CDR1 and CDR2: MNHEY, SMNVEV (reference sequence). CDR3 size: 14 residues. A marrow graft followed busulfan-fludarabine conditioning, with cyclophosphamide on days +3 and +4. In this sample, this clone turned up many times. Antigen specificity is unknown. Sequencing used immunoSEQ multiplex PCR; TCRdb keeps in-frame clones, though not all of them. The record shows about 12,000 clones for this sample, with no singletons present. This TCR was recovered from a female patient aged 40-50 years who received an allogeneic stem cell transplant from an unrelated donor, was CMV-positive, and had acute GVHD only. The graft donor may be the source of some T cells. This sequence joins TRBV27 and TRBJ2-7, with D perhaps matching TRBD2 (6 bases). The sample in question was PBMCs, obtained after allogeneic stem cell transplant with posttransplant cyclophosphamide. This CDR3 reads CASRPAGLTYEQYF. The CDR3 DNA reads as TGTGCCAGCAGACCAGCGGGCCTTACCTACGAGCAGTACTTC.